Listed here are 28 T cell receptor beta chains from one sample, sequenced in a study of T cell responses to AZD1222 COVID-19 vaccine. Profiling relied on immunoSEQ multiplex PCR, and the TCRdb table lists in-frame clones only, not all of them. Among about 110,000 clones listed, around 81% were seen once. This specimen consisted of peripheral blood, obtained on day 0 of AZD1222 vaccination. These receptors all stem from an adult in good health.

The chain joins TRBV7-9 to TRBJ1-5; a possible D gene is TRBD1 (5 bases). V shed 4 bases and J shed 4 bases, with 14 bases lying between them. Per the germline V gene, CDR1 is SEHNR and CDR2 is FQNEAQ (reference sequence). The CDR3 runs to 15 residues. The DNA for the CDR3 is TGTGCCAGCAGCTCAGGGATTCTAGGGAATCAGCCCCAGCATTTT. Translated: CASSSGILGNQPQHF.

The chain recombines TRBV28 with TRBJ1-2; a possible D gene is TRBD1 (5 bases). Trimming took off 6 bases at V and 4 bases at J, with 15 bases between the two ends. Germline CDR1 is MDHEN and CDR2 is SYDVKM. This CDR3 is 14 amino acids long. CDR3 in amino acids: CASRQGNGAYGYTF. In nucleotides, the CDR3 is TGTGCCAGCAGGCAGGGAAATGGGGCCTATGGCTACACCTTC.

The chain has TRBV4-3 and TRBJ1-2; D not certain. Germline values: CDR1 LGHNA, CDR2 YSLEER. There are 13 residues in the CDR3. Trimming pared 3 bases from V and 5 bases from J, leaving 10 bases between. The CDR3 DNA reads as TGCGCCAGCAGCCACGGGGATAGTTATGGCTACACCTTC. The encoded protein is CASSHGDSYGYTF.

The chain carries TRBV27 and TRBJ1-1; no reliable D call. CDR3 size: 14 residues. Germline-derived CDR1 and CDR2 are MNHEY and SMNVEV (reference sequence). Trimming cost V 6 bases and J 0 bases, with 11 bases left between them. CDR3 in amino acids: CASSPSILNTEAFF. DNA for the CDR3: TGTGCCAGCAGCCCCTCCATCCTGAACACTGAAGCTTTCTTT.

This clone was detected only a few times. V and J are TRBV28 and TRBJ2-7, with D possibly being TRBD2 (6 bases). The CDR3 sequence is 14 residues long. Germline loops: CDR1 MDHEN, CDR2 SYDVKM. V lost 6 bases, J lost 2 bases, and 14 bases lay in between. CDR3 protein: CASRRDVIAYEQYF. The CDR3 DNA reads as TGTGCCAGCAGGCGGGACGTCATAGCCTACGAGCAGTACTTC.

This sequence joins TRBV19 and TRBJ1-1; D is possibly TRBD1 (5 bases). The germline gives CDR1 LNHDA, CDR2 SQIVND (reference sequence). The V end was cut by 9 bases, the J end by 1 base, with 15 bases between. CDR3 size: 14 residues. The CDR3 DNA reads as TGTGCCAGCACCAGGGATTGGAAGAACACTGAAGCTTTCTTT. It translates to CASTRDWKNTEAFF.

The chain joins TRBV5-1 to TRBJ1-5, with a tentative D call TRBD1 (6 bases). V dropped 0 bases and J dropped 3 bases, with 16 bases sitting between them. The CDR3 has 17 residues. The V gene's germline CDR1 is SGHRS and CDR2 YFSETQ. The CDR3 protein is CASSLDGGRTFNQPQHF. The CDR3 DNA follows: TGCGCCAGCAGCTTGGATGGGGGGCGGACATTCAATCAGCCCCAGCATTTT. Looking up the rest from reference TRBV5-1 and TRBJ1-5 gives the full variable domain: KAGVTQTPRYLIKTRGQQVTLSCSPISGHRSVSWYQQTPGQGLQFLFEYFSETQRNKGNFPGRFSGRQFSNSRSEMNVSTLELGDSALYLCASSLDGGRTFNQPQHFGDGTRLSIL.

This clone was counted a single time. The V and J genes are TRBV28 and TRBJ2-5; tentative D call: TRBD1 (6 bases). Trimming pared 2 bases from V and 1 base from J, leaving 11 bases between. Germline V gene data show CDR1 as MDHEN and CDR2 as SYDVKM. CDR3 length: 15 amino acids. The CDR3 loop is CASSLPTGIQETQYF. The CDR3 coding sequence is TGTGCCAGCAGTTTACCCACAGGGATCCAAGAGACCCAGTACTTC. The full variable domain, completed using reference TRBV28 and TRBJ2-5, is DVKVTQSSRYLVKRTGEKVFLECVQDMDHENMFWYRQDPGLGLRLIYFSYDVKMKEKGDIPEGYSVSREKKERFSLILESASTNQTSMYLCASSLPTGIQETQYFGPGTRLLVL.

V usage is TRBV18 and J usage is TRBJ2-3; TRBD1 aligns across 7 bases. This CDR3 has 16 residues. V was clipped by 5 bases and J by 2 bases; unmatched bases: 10. CDR1 and CDR2 (germline): KGHSH, LQKENI. As DNA, the CDR3 is TGTGCCAGCTCAGCGTTCCGGGACAGCTACACAGATACGCAGTATTTT. Its protein product is CASSAFRDSYTDTQYF.

This chain joins TRBV6-2 or TRBV6-3 and TRBJ2-2, with 10 bases lining up with TRBD1. V trimming: 6 bases; J trimming: 5 bases; junction bases outside the gene matches: 9. Germline CDR1 and CDR2: MNHEY and SVGEGT. The CDR3 loop spans 16 amino acids. CDR3 amino acids: CASSLGTGAGTGELFF. The DNA of the CDR3 is TGTGCCAGCAGCCTCGGGACAGGGGCGGGAACCGGGGAGCTGTTTTTT.

This chain connects TRBV9 to TRBJ2-2; D remains ambiguous. Trimming removed 0 bases at V and 1 base at J, with 13 bases between. This CDR3 is built from 17 residues. The V gene's germline CDR1 is SGDLS and CDR2 YYNGEE. CDR3 coding DNA: TGTGCCAGCAGCGTAGACAGCTCCCGACAGAACACCGGGGAGCTGTTTTTT. Protein sequence: CASSVDSSRQNTGELFF.

The chain employs TRBV5-4 and TRBJ2-4, with D possibly TRBD2 on 7 matching bases. The CDR3 is made up of 16 amino acids. The V end lost 1 base, the J end lost 0 bases, and 11 bases lay between the germline ends. Germline V gene lookup returns CDR1 SGHNT and CDR2 YYREEE (reference sequence). As DNA, the CDR3 is TGTGCCAGCAGCTTGCGAGGGGGGGTAGCCAAAAACATTCAGTACTTC. Translating it yields CASSLRGGVAKNIQYF.

DNA of the CDR3: TGTGCCAGCAGCTTAGGCTTTCGGGTAGAGACCCAGTACTTC. Its translation: CASSLGFRVETQYF. The chain links TRBV11-2 to TRBJ2-5; D is ambiguous. The germline V and J ends were trimmed by 1 base and 4 bases, with 10 bases remaining between them. From germline, CDR1 is SGHAT and CDR2 FQNNGV. This CDR3 has 14 residues.

At least ten counts were recorded for this clone. The rearrangement uses TRBV5-4 and TRBJ1-6; 7 bases align to TRBD1. V was clipped by 0 bases and J by 11 bases; unmatched bases: 5. The germline V gene encodes CDR1 SGHNT and CDR2 YYREEE (reference sequence). CDR3 length: 14 residues. The CDR3 reads CASSLAGTAAPLHF. The CDR3 DNA reads as TGTGCCAGCAGCTTGGCCGGGACAGCGGCACCCCTCCACTTT.

The V gene is TRBV6-5, the J gene TRBJ1-2, with D uncertain. CDR1 is MNHEY and CDR2 is SVGAGI in the germline V gene. This CDR3 is built from 12 residues. Trimming removed 7 bases at V and 4 bases at J, with 10 bases between. CDR3 DNA sequence: TGTGCCAGCAACGGTCGGGGCTATGGCTACACCTTC. Its protein is CASNGRGYGYTF.

The rearrangement uses TRBV9 and TRBJ2-5, with TRBD2 as a possible D gene (6 bases). CDR3 length: 15 amino acids. Germline V gene data show CDR1 as SGDLS and CDR2 as YYNGEE. The V end was cut by 4 bases, the J end by 2 bases, with 15 bases between. The CDR3 bases are TGTGCCAGCAGCTATGATACCGGGAGTCAAGAGACCCAGTACTTC. Its translation: CASSYDTGSQETQYF.

The V gene is TRBV28, the J gene TRBJ2-7; D is perhaps TRBD1 or TRBD2 (5 bases each). The CDR3 runs to 14 residues. The germline CDR1 and CDR2 sequences are MDHEN and SYDVKM. Trimming left V 5 bases short and J 2 bases short, with 13 bases between. CDR3 bases: TGTGCCAGCAGTCTTTCGGGACCACCCTACGAGCAGTACTTC. Protein sequence: CASSLSGPPYEQYF.

This clone was recorded only once. The chain carries TRBV4-1 and TRBJ1-5; 7 bases agree with TRBD1. The V gene's germline CDR1 is MGHRA and CDR2 YSYEKL. V gave up 1 base and J gave up 1 base; unmatched junction bases: 7. The CDR3 sequence is 17 residues long. CDR3 in DNA: TGCGCCAGCAGCCAAGGACAGGGAGGTCGGAGCAATCAGCCCCAGCATTTT. This gives the protein CASSQGQGGRSNQPQHF.

This clone was picked up a small number of times. The chain couples TRBV28 to TRBJ1-1, with 7 bases lining up with TRBD1. The CDR3 contains 14 residues. V lost 3 bases, J lost 7 bases, and 8 bases stayed unmatched. CDR1 and CDR2 from the germline V gene are MDHEN and SYDVKM. CDR3 region: CASSLVNDRVEAFF. For the CDR3, the DNA is TGTGCCAGCAGTTTGGTTAACGACAGGGTTGAAGCTTTCTTT.

The CDR3, as DNA: TGTGCCAGCAGCCTTGGGCAGGGGGCCTATGGCTACACCTTC. Translation gives CASSLGQGAYGYTF. The chain links TRBV7-2 to TRBJ1-2, with 8 positions matching TRBD1. V was clipped by 5 bases and J by 4 bases; unmatched bases: 6. The CDR3 loop spans 14 amino acids. Germline V lookup: CDR1 SGHTA, CDR2 FQGNSA.

The chain couples TRBV24-1 to TRBJ2-3; TRBD1 agrees at 9 bases. V gave up 9 bases and J gave up 2 bases; unmatched junction bases: 8. Germline CDR1 KGHDR, CDR2 SFDVKD. The CDR3 sequence is 15 residues long. The CDR3 protein is CATGHRDRATDTQYF. The CDR3 DNA reads TGTGCCACCGGGCACCGGGACAGGGCCACAGATACGCAGTATTTT.

The V gene is TRBV2, the J gene TRBJ1-5; D possibly corresponds to TRBD1 (5 bases). CDR1 SNHLY and CDR2 FYNNEI come from the germline V gene. V shed 6 bases and J shed 0 bases, with 6 bases lying between them. The CDR3 sequence is 13 residues long. The CDR3 region has the DNA TGTGCCAGCAGGGGGGATAGCAATCAGCCCCAGCATTTT. This encodes CASRGDSNQPQHF.

The J gene is TRBJ2-2, the V gene TRBV6-5; TRBD1 matches at 9 bases. J gave up 4 bases and V 7 bases, and 4 bases lay outside the gene matches. The CDR3 has 14 amino acids. Per germline, CDR1 MNHEY and CDR2 SVGAGI. The CDR3 coding sequence is TGTGCCAGCAAGGGGACAGGGCGCACCGGGGAGCTGTTTTTT. Translating it yields CASKGTGRTGELFF.

The chain couples TRBV7-9 to TRBJ1-6; D is undetermined. V lost 4 bases and J lost 7, with 17 bases in between. Germline lookup yields CDR1 SEHNR and CDR2 FQNEAQ (reference sequence). CDR3 length: 16 amino acids. CDR3 DNA sequence: TGTGCCAGCAGCTCTATAGCGGCAGGTCGGAATTCACCCCTCCACTTT. Amino acids: CASSSIAAGRNSPLHF.

This rearrangement joins TRBV9 to TRBJ1-1, with a possible D match to TRBD1 (6 bases). Trimming took 0 bases from V and 3 from J, leaving 12 bases between them. The CDR3 totals 15 residues. Per the germline V gene, CDR1 is SGDLS and CDR2 is YYNGEE. The CDR3 sequence is CASSVAGAWDTEAFF. CDR3 bases: TGTGCCAGCAGCGTAGCAGGGGCTTGGGACACTGAAGCTTTCTTT.

This clone was observed a few times. The rearrangement joins TRBV28 to TRBJ1-2; the D is unclear. Trimming took off 9 bases at V and 4 bases at J, with 18 bases between the two ends. The CDR3 spans 14 residues. Germline-derived CDR1 and CDR2 are MDHEN and SYDVKM. The CDR3 DNA reads as TGTGCCAGTAGGCGTACCCGCCTTAGCTATGGCTACACCTTC. It specifies CASRRTRLSYGYTF.

J is TRBJ2-4 and V is TRBV2; 10 positions agree with TRBD2. The CDR3 totals 15 residues. CDR1 is SNHLY, CDR2 FYNNEI, per germline. V gave up 4 bases and J gave up 1 base; unmatched junction bases: 1. CDR3 protein: CASSGSGGAKNIQYF. As DNA, the CDR3 is TGTGCCAGCAGTGGTAGCGGGGGGGCCAAAAACATTCAGTACTTC. Together with reference TRBV2 and TRBJ2-4, the CDR3 gives the full variable domain: EPEVTQTPSHQVTQMGQEVILRCVPISNHLYFYWYRQILGQKVEFLVSFYNNEISEKSEIFDDQFSVERPDGSNFTLKIRSTKLEDSAMYFCASSGSGGAKNIQYFGAGTRLSVL.

The rearrangement links TRBV7-9 to TRBJ2-1, with D maybe TRBD2 (5 bases). The germline V and J ends were trimmed by 6 bases and 7 bases, with 16 bases remaining between them. The CDR3 is 14 residues long. CDR1 and CDR2 from the germline V gene are SEHNR and FQNEAQ (reference sequence). The CDR3 reads CASRGTGITNEQFF. CDR3 bases: TGTGCCAGCAGGGGAACCGGGATTACAAATGAGCAGTTCTTC. Full variable domain (rest looked up from reference TRBV7-9 and TRBJ2-1): DTGVSQNPRHKITKRGQNVTFRCDPISEHNRLYWYRQTLGQGPEFLTYFQNEAQLEKSRLLSDRFSAERPKGSFSTLEIQRTEQGDSAMYLCASRGTGITNEQFFGPGTRLTVL.